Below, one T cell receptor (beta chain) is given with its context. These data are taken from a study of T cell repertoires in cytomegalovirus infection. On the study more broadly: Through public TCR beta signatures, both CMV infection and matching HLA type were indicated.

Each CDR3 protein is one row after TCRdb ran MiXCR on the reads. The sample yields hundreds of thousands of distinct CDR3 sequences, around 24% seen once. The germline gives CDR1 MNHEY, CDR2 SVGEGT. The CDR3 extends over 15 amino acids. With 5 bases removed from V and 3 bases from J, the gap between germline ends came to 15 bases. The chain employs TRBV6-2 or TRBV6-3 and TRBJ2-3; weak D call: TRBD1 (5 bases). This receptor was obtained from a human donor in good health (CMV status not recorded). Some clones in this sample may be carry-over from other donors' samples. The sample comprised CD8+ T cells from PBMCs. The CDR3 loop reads CASSPRQSFTDTQYF. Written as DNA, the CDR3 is TGTGCCAGCAGTCCTCGACAGTCTTTTACAGATACGCAGTATTTT.